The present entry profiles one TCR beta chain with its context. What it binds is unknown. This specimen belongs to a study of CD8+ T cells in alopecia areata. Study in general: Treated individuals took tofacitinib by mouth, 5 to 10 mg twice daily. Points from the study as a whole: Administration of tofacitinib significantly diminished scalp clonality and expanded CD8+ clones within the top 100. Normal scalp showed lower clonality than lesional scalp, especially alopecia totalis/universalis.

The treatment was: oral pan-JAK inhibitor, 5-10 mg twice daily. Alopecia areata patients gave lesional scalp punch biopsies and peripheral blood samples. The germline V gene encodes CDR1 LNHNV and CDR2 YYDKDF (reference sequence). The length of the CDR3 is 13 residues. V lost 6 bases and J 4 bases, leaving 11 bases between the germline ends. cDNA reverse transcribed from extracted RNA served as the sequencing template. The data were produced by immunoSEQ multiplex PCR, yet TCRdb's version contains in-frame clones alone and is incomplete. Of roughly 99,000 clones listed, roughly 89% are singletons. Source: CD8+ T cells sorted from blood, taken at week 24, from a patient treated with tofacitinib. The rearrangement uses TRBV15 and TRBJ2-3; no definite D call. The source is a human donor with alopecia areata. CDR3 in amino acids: CATRPQLADTQYF. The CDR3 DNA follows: TGTGCCACCAGGCCCCAGCTAGCAGATACGCAGTATTTT. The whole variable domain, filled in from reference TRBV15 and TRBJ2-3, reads DAMVIQNPRYQVTQFGKPVTLSCSQTLNHNVMYWYQQKSSQAPKLLFHYYDKDFNNEADTPDNFQSRRPNTSFCFLDIRSPGLGDTAMYLCATRPQLADTQYFGPGTRLTVL.